A single sample gave rise to the 7 T cell receptor beta chains below, sequenced in a study of OX40 agonist ivuxolimab in advanced cancers. Sequencing used immunoSEQ multiplex PCR; TCRdb keeps in-frame clones, though not all of them. The sample lists 50,000 to 70,000 clones; roughly 89% were seen once. Material: CD4+ or CD8+ T cells sorted from blood, obtained in a trial of the OX40 agonist ivuxolimab. The receptors derive from an adult with an advanced solid tumor such as melanoma, head and neck, liver or kidney cancer.

V and J are TRBV19 and TRBJ2-7; no clear D. CDR3 size: 13 residues. Trimming cost V 6 bases and J 0 bases, with 9 bases left between them. Germline V gene sequence: CDR1 LNHDA, CDR2 SQIVND (reference sequence). CDR3 nucleotide sequence: TGTGCCAGTAGCGACGCCAGCTCCTACGAGCAGTACTTC. Its translation is CASSDASSYEQYF.

This clone was counted once. V and J are TRBV5-4 and TRBJ2-1, with D possibly TRBD2 on 6 matching bases. CDR3 length equals 13 residues. Per the germline V gene, CDR1 is SGHNT and CDR2 is YYREEE (reference sequence). Trimming cost V 4 bases and J 5 bases, with 10 bases left between them. The CDR3 is CASSPGGDNEQFF. In DNA form, the CDR3 reads TGTGCCAGCAGCCCCGGCGGGGACAATGAGCAGTTCTTC.

V usage is TRBV7-9 and J usage is TRBJ1-4; TRBD1 agrees at 7 bases. The CDR3 has 15 amino acids. The V segment lost 2 bases and the J segment 8 bases; nucleotides outside the gene matches: 8. CDR1 and CDR2 (germline): SEHNR, FQNEAQ (reference sequence). In DNA, the CDR3 is TGTGCCAGCAGCTTAACAGGGGTCTTAAGGGAAAAACTGTTTTTT. Translating gives CASSLTGVLREKLFF.

The rearrangement links TRBV14 to TRBJ1-1; D is uncertain. This CDR3 is 14 amino acids long. Trimming left V 4 bases short and J 5 bases short, with 14 bases between. Germline V gives CDR1 SGHDN, CDR2 FVKESK. The CDR3 sequence: CASSLHRGRTEAFF. The DNA for the CDR3 is TGTGCCAGCAGCCTCCATAGAGGCCGTACTGAAGCTTTCTTT.

Concerning this clone: Other DNA sequences within the sample encode an identical CDR3. CDR3: CAWSVFGRGDEKLFF. The CDR3 region has the DNA TGTGCCTGGAGTGTATTCGGCAGGGGTGATGAAAAACTGTTTTTT. V and J are TRBV30 and TRBJ1-4, with TRBD1 as a possible D gene (6 bases). The CDR3 extends over 15 amino acids. Germline CDR1 GTSNPN, CDR2 SVGIG (reference sequence). Deletions cut 0 bases from V and 6 bases from J, with 14 bases between.

The chain uses TRBV30 and TRBJ1-2; maybe TRBD1 (6 bases). CDR1 and CDR2 from the germline V gene are GTSNPN and SVGIG (reference sequence). V was clipped by 5 bases and J by 2 bases, with 18 bases between them. The CDR3 is 15 residues long. CDR3 bases: TGTGCCTGGGGAACAATTCGGACAGCCAACTATGGCTACACCTTC. Protein product: CAWGTIRTANYGYTF.

V usage is TRBV18 and J usage is TRBJ2-5; 7 nucleotides line up with TRBD1. The germline CDR1 and CDR2 sequences are KGHSH and LQKENI. The CDR3 has 13 residues. With 5 bases clipped from V and 2 bases from J, the junction kept 2 bases outside the gene matches. The CDR3: CASSTGQQETQYF. Here the CDR3 DNA reads TGTGCCAGCTCAACGGGACAGCAAGAGACCCAGTACTTC.